A single sample gave rise to the 22 T cell receptor beta chains below, sequenced in a study of blood T cell repertoires in COVID-19. The assay was immunoSEQ multiplex PCR, and TCRdb's table has in-frame clones only and misses some. The sample shows over 400,000 clones, 86% of them seen only once. Material for sequencing was peripheral blood. These receptors all come from a young woman with active or convalescent COVID-19.

This chain connects TRBV6-5 to TRBJ2-7, with a tentative D call TRBD1 (5 bases). The CDR3 spans 15 residues. Germline CDR1 and CDR2: MNHEY and SVGAGI. V lost 6 bases to trimming and J lost 6 bases, with 21 bases between them. CDR3 nucleotide sequence: TGTGCCAGCAGCATAGAAGGCAGGGAAGTGGCCGAGCAGTACTTC. Amino acids: CASSIEGREVAEQYF.

The rearrangement joins TRBV3-1 (or the pseudogene TRBV3-2) to TRBJ2-7; 8 bases fit TRBD2. Germline V gene data show CDR1 as LGHDT and CDR2 as YNNKEL (reference sequence). CDR3 length: 13 amino acids. The J segment lost 8 bases and the V segment lost 0 bases, leaving 3 bases of the junction unmatched. CDR3 protein: CASSQDLAGKQYF. The CDR3 bases are TGTGCCAGCAGCCAAGATCTAGCGGGCAAGCAGTACTTC.

This chain links TRBV3-1 (or the pseudogene TRBV3-2) with TRBJ2-6; 15 bases align to TRBD2. The CDR3 totals 19 residues. V lost 4 bases, J lost 2 bases, and 6 bases stayed unmatched. Germline lookup yields CDR1 LGHDT and CDR2 YNNKEL (reference sequence). CDR3 bases: TGTGCCAGCAGCCCTCAAGGACTAGCGGGAGGGGCTGGGGCCAACGTCCTGACTTTC. This codes for CASSPQGLAGGAGANVLTF.

The chain recombines TRBV15 with TRBJ1-3; D is ambiguous. V shed 4 bases and J shed 3 bases, with 13 bases lying between them. CDR3 length: 15 residues. CDR1 LNHNV and CDR2 YYDKDF come from the germline V gene (reference sequence). The chain's CDR3 is CATSTGRVSGNTIYF. Here the CDR3 DNA reads TGTGCCACCAGCACAGGTCGAGTCAGTGGAAACACCATATATTTT.

The chain recombines TRBV21-1 with TRBJ1-2; whether TRBD1, the table's D call, matches the DNA was not checked. TRBV21-1 is a pseudogene. This CDR3 has 14 amino acids. CDR3 amino acids: CASILRVRGQGYTF. CDR3 DNA: TGTGCCAGCATCTTGAGGGTCAGGGGGCAAGGCTACACCTTC.

V and J are TRBV2 and TRBJ1-2; D gene ambiguous. Per germline, CDR1 SNHLY and CDR2 FYNNEI. The CDR3 covers 11 residues. The germline V and J ends were trimmed by 7 bases and 3 bases, with 6 bases remaining between them. In nucleotides, the CDR3 is TGTGCCAGCACAGAATACTATGGCTACACCTTC. Protein sequence: CASTEYYGYTF.

This rearrangement joins TRBV10-2 to TRBJ1-4; D gene unclear. The germline gives CDR1 WSHSY, CDR2 SAAADI. Deletions cut 0 bases from V and 5 bases from J, with 10 bases between. CDR3 size: 15 residues. CDR3 nucleotides: TGCGCCAGCAGTGAGTCCGAATTCCGGAATGAAAAACTGTTTTTT. It is translated as CASSESEFRNEKLFF.

The rearrangement uses TRBV18 and TRBJ1-1; a possible D gene is TRBD1 (6 bases). This CDR3 comprises 14 residues. The V end was cut by 6 bases, the J end by 6 bases, with 17 bases between. Germline CDR1 and CDR2: KGHSH and LQKENI. The CDR3 coding sequence is TGTGCCAGCTCGCCAGGAGGGAGGGGGGCTGAAGCTTTCTTT. This codes for CASSPGGRGAEAFF.

This clone was recorded a few times. One end of the junction varies from germline; a read error may be responsible. The chain carries TRBV29-1 and TRBJ1-2, with D unresolved. The CDR3 has 8 amino acids. Germline V gene sequence: CDR1 SQVTM, CDR2 ANQGSEA. The CDR3 DNA reads as TGCAGCGTTGAACTGCATCTATTC. Residues: CSVELHLF.

The chain has TRBV11-2 and TRBJ2-2; 8 bases map to TRBD2. Germline-derived CDR1 and CDR2 are SGHAT and FQNNGV. This CDR3 is 17 amino acids long. The V gene end was trimmed by 8 bases and the J gene end by 2 bases; junction bases not matched to a gene: 13. CDR3: CASPPHSGGVNTGELFF. In nucleotides, the CDR3 is TGTGCCAGCCCCCCCCACTCCGGGGGGGTAAACACCGGGGAGCTGTTTTTT.

This chain links TRBV6-2 or TRBV6-3 with TRBJ1-2; D is perhaps TRBD1 (6 bases). The germline V gene encodes CDR1 MNHEY and CDR2 SVGEGT. The V and J ends lost 0 bases and 1 base respectively, with 12 bases between them. There are 16 residues in the CDR3. The CDR3 loop is CASSYSTGTVNYGYTF. In DNA form, the CDR3 reads TGTGCCAGCAGTTACTCCACAGGGACCGTTAACTATGGCTACACCTTC.

The rearrangement joins TRBV15 to TRBJ2-1, with 10 bases aligning to TRBD2. Trimming at V came to 4 bases and at J to 5 bases, leaving 14 bases not matched to a gene. The CDR3 is made up of 18 amino acids. The germline V gene encodes CDR1 LNHNV and CDR2 YYDKDF (reference sequence). This chain's CDR3 is CATSNFQRGGRGDNEQFF. The DNA for the CDR3 is TGTGCCACCAGCAATTTTCAGCGGGGGGGCCGCGGGGACAATGAGCAGTTCTTC. Together with reference TRBV15 and TRBJ2-1, the CDR3 gives the full variable domain: DAMVIQNPRYQVTQFGKPVTLSCSQTLNHNVMYWYQQKSSQAPKLLFHYYDKDFNNEADTPDNFQSRRPNTSFCFLDIRSPGLGDTAMYLCATSNFQRGGRGDNEQFFGPGTRLTVL.

The genes are TRBV2 and TRBJ2-4; tentative D call: TRBD1 (6 bases). Deletions cut 6 bases from V and 1 base from J, with 13 bases between. The CDR3 length is 15 residues. Germline V gene lookup returns CDR1 SNHLY and CDR2 FYNNEI. The CDR3, as DNA: TGTGCCAGCAGCCTACCTACAGGGGCCAAAAACATTCAGTACTTC. This translates into CASSLPTGAKNIQYF. Looking up the rest from reference TRBV2 and TRBJ2-4 gives the full variable domain: EPEVTQTPSHQVTQMGQEVILRCVPISNHLYFYWYRQILGQKVEFLVSFYNNEISEKSEIFDDQFSVERPDGSNFTLKIRSTKLEDSAMYFCASSLPTGAKNIQYFGAGTRLSVL.

The chain links TRBV5-6 to TRBJ1-5; 8 nucleotides match TRBD1. This CDR3 spans 15 amino acids. V dropped 0 bases and J dropped 2; count of bases not matched to a gene: 1. Germline values: CDR1 SGHDT, CDR2 YYEEEE. The CDR3 loop reads CASSLAGGGNQPQHF. Here the CDR3 DNA reads TGTGCCAGCAGCTTGGCAGGGGGCGGCAATCAGCCCCAGCATTTT.

The gene calls are TRBV11-3 and TRBJ2-1; D is perhaps TRBD1 (6 bases). Germline CDR1 and CDR2: SGHNT and YENEEA. The length of the CDR3 is 14 residues. V dropped 3 bases and J dropped 6 bases, with 12 bases sitting between them. CDR3 region: CASSLNQGSNEQFF. The CDR3 bases are TGTGCCAGCAGCTTGAATCAGGGGTCCAATGAGCAGTTCTTC.

The genes are TRBV27 and TRBJ1-1, with 7 bases lining up with TRBD1. With 2 bases clipped from V and 0 bases from J, the junction kept 6 bases outside the gene matches. Germline V gene lookup returns CDR1 MNHEY and CDR2 SMNVEV (reference sequence). The CDR3 runs to 16 residues. The CDR3 region is CASSLTPGQLNTEAFF. DNA of the CDR3: TGTGCCAGCAGTTTAACCCCGGGACAGCTGAACACTGAAGCTTTCTTT.

V gene TRBV3-1 (or the pseudogene TRBV3-2) combines with J gene TRBJ2-5, with no clear D. Germline V CDR1 and CDR2: LGHDT, YNNKEL (reference sequence). The CDR3 sequence is 15 residues long. The V end was cut by 7 bases, the J end by 1 base, with 16 bases between. CDR3 nucleotides: TGTGCCAGCAAGTCCAGCGCGGTAGTCCAAGAGACCCAGTACTTC. It encodes CASKSSAVVQETQYF.

The rearrangement joins TRBV9 to TRBJ1-2, with D maybe TRBD1 (6 bases). Trimming removed 0 bases from V and 4 bases from J, with 7 bases in between. The CDR3 is 13 residues long. CDR1 and CDR2 (germline): SGDLS, YYNGEE. CDR3 in DNA: TGTGCCAGCAGCGTAGGGGACATCTATGGCTACACCTTC. Its translation: CASSVGDIYGYTF.

The chain employs TRBV3-1 (or the pseudogene TRBV3-2) and TRBJ1-3; D might be TRBD1 (5 bases). Trimming shortened V by 0 bases and J by 0 bases, and 6 bases separated the two germline ends. The CDR3 totals 15 residues. Germline V CDR1 and CDR2: LGHDT, YNNKEL (reference sequence). The CDR3 DNA sequence: TGTGCCAGCAGCCAAGATACAGGCTCTGGAAACACCATATATTTT. Translating gives CASSQDTGSGNTIYF.

This clone appeared a few times. The rearrangement uses TRBV2 and TRBJ1-5, with D perhaps TRBD1 (5 bases). From germline, CDR1 is SNHLY and CDR2 FYNNEI. This CDR3 spans 13 amino acids. V was shortened by 6 bases and J by 5 bases, with 11 bases between the two germline ends. Here the CDR3 DNA reads TGTGCCAGCAGCAGGGTGGCGGATCAGCCCCAGCATTTT. Translated, it gives CASSRVADQPQHF. The whole variable domain, filled in from reference TRBV2 and TRBJ1-5, reads EPEVTQTPSHQVTQMGQEVILRCVPISNHLYFYWYRQILGQKVEFLVSFYNNEISEKSEIFDDQFSVERPDGSNFTLKIRSTKLEDSAMYFCASSRVADQPQHFGDGTRLSIL.

J is TRBJ1-1 and V is TRBV30; D ambiguous. Per germline, CDR1 GTSNPN and CDR2 SVGIG (reference sequence). This CDR3 is 14 amino acids long. Trimming pared 0 bases from V and 5 bases from J, leaving 13 bases between. Written as DNA, the CDR3 is TGTGCCTGGAGTGTACTCACCGGAGGGACTGAAGCTTTCTTT. Residues: CAWSVLTGGTEAFF.

The chain is built from TRBV30 and TRBJ2-7, with 14 bases aligning to TRBD2. CDR3 length: 13 residues. Germline V lookup: CDR1 GTSNPN, CDR2 SVGIG (reference sequence). The CDR3 region is CAIQGLAGAEQYF. Here the CDR3 DNA reads TGTGCTATACAGGGACTAGCGGGAGCCGAGCAGTACTTC.